The 9 T cell receptor beta chains given below trace back to one sample, sequenced in a study of PD-1 blockade in classical Hodgkin lymphoma. With no exception, relapse followed autologous stem cell transplantation in all patients, and brentuximab vedotin exposure varied. Sequenced by immunoSEQ multiplex PCR; TCRdb stores in-frame clones only, minus some. Among 46,000 or so clones listed, around 80% were seen once. The sample consisted of peripheral blood mononuclear cells (PBMCs), taken before the second cycle of nivolumab. These receptors originate from a human donor with classical Hodgkin lymphoma.

This sequence joins TRBV19 and TRBJ2-6, with 9 bases identical to TRBD1. Germline V CDR1 and CDR2: LNHDA, SQIVND (reference sequence). The CDR3 is 15 residues long. The V segment lost 8 bases and the J segment 2 bases; nucleotides outside the gene matches: 4. CDR3 nucleotide sequence: TGTGCCAGTGGGGACAGGGATCCTGGGGCCAACGTCCTGACTTTC. This translates into CASGDRDPGANVLTF.

The chain has TRBV6-5 and TRBJ2-7; D perhaps matches TRBD2 (5 bases). Per the germline V gene, CDR1 is MNHEY and CDR2 is SVGAGI. V was shortened by 0 bases and J by 5 bases, with 11 bases between the two germline ends. This CDR3 comprises 14 residues. This CDR3 reads CASSYSPEVNEQYF. The CDR3 DNA reads as TGTGCCAGCAGTTACTCGCCGGAGGTCAACGAGCAGTACTTC.

The chain links TRBV7-2 to TRBJ2-1; 8 bases are shared with TRBD2. Per the germline V gene, CDR1 is SGHTA and CDR2 is FQGNSA. CDR3 length equals 16 residues. Losses at the gene ends were 3 bases for V and 5 bases for J; bases not matched to a gene: 9. The CDR3 spells CASSLVSGGGDNEQFF. DNA of the CDR3: TGTGCCAGCAGCTTGGTGAGCGGGGGAGGAGACAATGAGCAGTTCTTC.

This chain connects TRBV7-9 to TRBJ2-7; TRBD1 matches 10 bases. J was trimmed by 5 bases and V by 3 bases; bases with no gene match: 7. Per germline, CDR1 SEHNR and CDR2 FQNEAQ (reference sequence). The length of the CDR3 is 15 residues. CDR3 protein: CASSFPGTGVHEQYF. CDR3 bases: TGTGCCAGCAGCTTCCCTGGGACAGGGGTCCACGAGCAGTACTTC.

This chain joins TRBV9 and TRBJ1-2, with 12 nucleotides matching TRBD1. CDR1 and CDR2 from the germline V gene are SGDLS and YYNGEE. The CDR3 extends over 16 amino acids. V was clipped by 0 bases and J by 8 bases; unmatched bases: 8. CDR3 loop: CASSVDRGTGGGGYTF. CDR3 nucleotide sequence: TGTGCCAGCAGCGTAGATCGGGGGACAGGGGGCGGCGGCTACACCTTC.

The chain carries TRBV27 and TRBJ2-7; weak D call: TRBD1 (7 bases). Germline lookup yields CDR1 MNHEY and CDR2 SMNVEV (reference sequence). V was shortened by 3 bases and J by 4 bases, with 13 bases between the two germline ends. The CDR3 extends over 14 amino acids. The chain's CDR3 is CASSLRSGGYEQYF. In DNA, the CDR3 is TGTGCCAGCAGTTTGCGCTCAGGGGGGTACGAGCAGTACTTC.

The chain has TRBV5-6 and TRBJ2-6; unclear D gene. The CDR3 extends over 13 amino acids. V was cut by 1 base and J by 1 base, with 0 bases left in between. Germline CDR1 SGHDT, CDR2 YYEEEE. The CDR3 here is CASSLSGANVLTF. The CDR3 bases are TGTGCCAGCAGCTTGTCTGGGGCCAACGTCCTGACTTTC.

The rearrangement joins TRBV9 to TRBJ2-1, with unresolved D. The germline V gene has CDR1 SGDLS and CDR2 YYNGEE. Trimming removed 5 bases at V and 2 bases at J, with 14 bases between. The CDR3 sequence is 15 residues long. The CDR3 DNA is TGTGCCAGCAGTGCTGACTTTGGAACCTACAATGAGCAGTTCTTC. Translation gives CASSADFGTYNEQFF.

The chain links TRBV5-1 to TRBJ2-5; 7 bases align to TRBD2. This CDR3 is built from 15 residues. Germline V lookup: CDR1 SGHRS, CDR2 YFSETQ. The junction had 4 bases not matched to a gene; V was cut back by 1 base and J by 1 base. The DNA of the CDR3 is TGCGCCAGCAGCTTGAGGTCTAGCGGCCAAGAGACCCAGTACTTC. Translated: CASSLRSSGQETQYF.